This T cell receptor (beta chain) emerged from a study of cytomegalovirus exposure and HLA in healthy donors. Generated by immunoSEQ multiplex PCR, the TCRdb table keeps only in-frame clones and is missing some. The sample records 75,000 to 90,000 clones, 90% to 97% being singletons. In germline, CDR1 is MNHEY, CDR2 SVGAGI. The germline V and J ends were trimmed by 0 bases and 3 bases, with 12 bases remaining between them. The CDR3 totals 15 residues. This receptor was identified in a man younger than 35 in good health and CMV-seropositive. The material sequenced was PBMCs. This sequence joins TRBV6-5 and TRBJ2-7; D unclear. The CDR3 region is CASSYSARLIYEQYF. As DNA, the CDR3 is TGTGCCAGCAGTTACTCCGCTAGATTGATCTACGAGCAGTACTTC.